A few counts support the clone carrying this T cell receptor beta chain. The antigen remains undetermined. The entry originates in a study of CD8+ T cells in alopecia areata. Findings and limits, study-wide: Affected lesional scalp, above all in alopecia totalis/universalis, was more clonal than normal scalp. As there was one nonresponder, how baseline CD8+ expansion relates to response remains uncertain. Tofacitinib yielded significantly lower scalp clonality and fewer expanded CD8+ clones among the top 100.

As the sequencing template, cDNA was produced by extracting RNA and reverse transcribing it. Generated by immunoSEQ multiplex PCR, the TCRdb table keeps only in-frame clones and is missing some. The repertoire has approximately 200,000 clones, approximately 47% of them found once; the top ten carry approximately 2.9%. Treatment in this sample: oral pan-JAK inhibitor, 5-10 mg twice daily. This sequence was found in a human donor with alopecia areata. This specimen consisted of CD4+ T cells sorted from blood, obtained around week 37, from a patient treated with tofacitinib.

CDR3 in DNA: TGTGCCACCAGCAGAGATCAGGCGGGAGGGCCGTACGAGCAGTACTTC. Its protein product is CATSRDQAGGPYEQYF. This rearrangement joins TRBV15 to TRBJ2-7, with TRBD2 matching over 9 bases. The CDR3 loop spans 16 amino acids. Looked up from germline, CDR1 is LNHNV and CDR2 is YYDKDF (reference sequence). Losses at the gene ends were 0 bases for V and 4 bases for J; bases not matched to a gene: 7.